This T cell receptor (beta chain) derives from a study of CD8 T cells in Susac syndrome. Random-hexamer reverse transcription was applied to roughly 0.5 to 1 ug RNA. TCR beta CDR3 was amplified by immunoSEQ covering 54 Vbeta and 13 Jbeta. From the immunoSEQ multiplex PCR reads, TCRdb called clonotypes with MiXCR, one entry per CDR3 protein. The table lists 85,000 to 95,000 distinct CDR3 sequences, about 94% of them singletons, with 0.3% in the top ten. The TEMRA cells underwent FACS enrichment, while the CD8+ and CD4+ T cells underwent negative isolation. The sample taken for sequencing was CD4+ T cells from PBMCs. The TCR originated in a human donor with Susac syndrome.

CDR3 DNA sequence: TGTGCCAGCAGTTTTGCAGGGGTCTATGGCTACACCTTC. This sequence encodes CASSFAGVYGYTF. V usage is TRBV27 and J usage is TRBJ1-2, with a tentative D call TRBD1 (6 bases). The V end was cut by 3 bases, the J end by 4 bases, with 9 bases between. The CDR3 is made up of 13 amino acids. Germline values: CDR1 MNHEY, CDR2 SMNVEV (reference sequence).